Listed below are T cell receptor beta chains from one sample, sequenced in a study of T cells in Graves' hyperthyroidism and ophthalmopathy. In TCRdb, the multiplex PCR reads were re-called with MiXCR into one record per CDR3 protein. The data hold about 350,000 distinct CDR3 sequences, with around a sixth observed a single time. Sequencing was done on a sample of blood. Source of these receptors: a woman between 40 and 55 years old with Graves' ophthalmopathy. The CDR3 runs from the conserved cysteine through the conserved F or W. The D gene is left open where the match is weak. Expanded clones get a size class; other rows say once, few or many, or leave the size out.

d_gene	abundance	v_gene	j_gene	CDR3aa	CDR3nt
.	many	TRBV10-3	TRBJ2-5	CATRPTTGEAKTQYF	TGTGCCACCCGTCCGACCACAGGGGAGGCGAAGACCCAGTACTTC
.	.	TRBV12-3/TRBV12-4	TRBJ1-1	CASKRTVNTEAFF	TGTGCCAGCAAGCGGACGGTGAACACTGAAGCTTTCTTT
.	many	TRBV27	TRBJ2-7	CASSLHRKSYEQYF	TGTGCCAGCAGTTTGCACAGGAAATCCTACGAGCAGTACTTC
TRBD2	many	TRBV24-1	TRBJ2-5	CATSVAGVGETQYF	TGTGCCACCAGTGTAGCGGGAGTAGGGGAGACCCAGTACTTC
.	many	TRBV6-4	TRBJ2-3	CASSDGGIGTDTQYF	TGTGCCAGCAGTGACGGTGGGATAGGCACAGATACGCAGTATTTT
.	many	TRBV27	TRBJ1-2	CASLPEGHGYTF	TGTGCCAGCCTACCGGAGGGGCACGGCTACACCTTC
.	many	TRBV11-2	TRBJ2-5	CASSLDLETQYF	TGTGCCAGCAGCTTAGATCTTGAGACCCAGTACTTC
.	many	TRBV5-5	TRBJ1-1	CASSSKQGMNTEAFF	TGTGCCAGCAGCAGCAAACAGGGAATGAACACTGAAGCTTTCTTT
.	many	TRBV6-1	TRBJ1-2	CASRKDSRSGYTF	TGTGCCAGCAGGAAAGACAGTAGGTCTGGCTACACCTTC
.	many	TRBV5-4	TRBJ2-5	CASSLGLTGGETQYF	TGTGCCAGCAGCTTGGGGCTAACCGGCGGAGAGACCCAGTACTTC
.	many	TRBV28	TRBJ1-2	CASKSDIFYGYTF	TGTGCCAGCAAGTCAGACATATTCTATGGCTACACCTTC
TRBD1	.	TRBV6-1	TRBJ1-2	CASTPTGMGGYTF	TGTGCCAGCACCCCGACAGGGATGGGAGGCTACACCTTC
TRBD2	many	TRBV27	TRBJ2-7	CASSPTSGRYEQYF	TGTGCCAGCAGCCCCACTAGCGGGAGGTACGAGCAGTACTTC
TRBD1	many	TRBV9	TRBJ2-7	CASSVGTGDIYEQYF	TGTGCCAGCAGCGTAGGAACAGGGGATATCTACGAGCAGTACTTC
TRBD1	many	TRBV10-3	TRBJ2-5	CATSDGGQTQETQYF	TGTGCCACCTCCGATGGGGGACAGACTCAAGAGACCCAGTACTTC
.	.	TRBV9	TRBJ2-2	CASSLLPDTGELFF	TGTGCCAGCAGCTTATTACCCGACACCGGGGAGCTGTTTTTT
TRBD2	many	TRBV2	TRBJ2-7	CASSEKAGANEQYF	TGTGCCAGCAGTGAAAAGGCGGGAGCTAACGAGCAGTACTTC
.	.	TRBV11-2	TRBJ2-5	CASSLEYGGHQETQYF	TGTGCCAGCAGCTTAGAATACGGGGGGCACCAAGAGACCCAGTACTTC
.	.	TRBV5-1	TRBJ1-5	CASSLRQPQHF	TGCGCCAGCAGCTTGAGGCAGCCCCAGCATTTT
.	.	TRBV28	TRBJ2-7	CASSPSRGSSYEQYF	TGTGCCAGCAGTCCCTCCCGAGGCAGCTCCTACGAGCAGTACTTC
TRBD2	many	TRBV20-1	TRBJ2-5	CSASPGRGLAGGRETQYF	TGCAGTGCTAGTCCGGGGAGGGGACTAGCGGGAGGCAGGGAGACCCAGTACTTC
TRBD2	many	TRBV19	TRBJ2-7	CASSIGTSGSYEQYF	TGTGCCAGTAGTATAGGAACTAGCGGGTCCTACGAGCAGTACTTC
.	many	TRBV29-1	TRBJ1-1	CSVEDSGEAFF	TGCAGCGTTGAAGATTCGGGGGAAGCTTTCTTT
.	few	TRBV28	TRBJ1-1	CASSFILGPNTEAFF	TGTGCCAGCAGCTTCATCCTGGGACCGAACACTGAAGCTTTCTTT
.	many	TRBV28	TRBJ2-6	CASSSRMRAGANVLTF	TGTGCCAGCAGTTCGAGGATGAGGGCTGGGGCCAACGTCCTGACTTTC
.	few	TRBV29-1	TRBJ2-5	CSALRGAGYRQETQYF	TGCAGCGCCTTACGTGGGGCGGGTTATCGGCAAGAGACCCAGTACTTC
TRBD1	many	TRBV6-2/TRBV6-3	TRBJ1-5	CASSRTGAMPQHF	TGTGCCAGCAGTAGGACAGGGGCGATGCCCCAGCATTTT
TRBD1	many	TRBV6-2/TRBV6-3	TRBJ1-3	CASSPGQGKIYSGNTIYF	TGTGCCAGCAGTCCCGGACAGGGTAAAATATACTCTGGAAACACCATATATTTT
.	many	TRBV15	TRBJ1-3	CATSRSGSRFGNTIYF	TGTGCCACCAGCCGATCAGGGAGCCGGTTTGGAAACACCATATATTTT
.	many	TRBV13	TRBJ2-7	CASSLKAFGGYEQYF	TGTGCCAGCAGCTTGAAGGCATTTGGGGGCTACGAGCAGTACTTC
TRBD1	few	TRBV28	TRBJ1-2	CASSFMDRGNGYGYTF	TGTGCCAGCAGTTTCATGGACAGGGGTAATGGCTATGGCTACACCTTC
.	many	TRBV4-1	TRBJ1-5	CASSQDGGGNQPQHF	TGCGCCAGCAGCCAAGACGGAGGTGGAAATCAGCCCCAGCATTTT
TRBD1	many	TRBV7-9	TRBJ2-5	CASRPPGTASGETQYF	TGTGCCAGCAGACCACCCGGGACAGCCTCAGGGGAGACCCAGTACTTC
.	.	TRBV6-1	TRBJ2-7	CASSITRDYEQYF	TGTGCCAGCAGTATCACCAGGGATTACGAGCAGTACTTC
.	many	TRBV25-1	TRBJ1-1	CASSEPRRGENTEAFF	TGTGCCAGCAGTGAACCTCGGAGGGGCGAGAACACTGAAGCTTTCTTT
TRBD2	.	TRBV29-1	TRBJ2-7	CSVQRELGLEQYF	TGCAGCGTGCAGCGGGAGTTAGGGCTCGAGCAGTACTTC
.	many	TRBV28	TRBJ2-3	CASSLWGVTDTQYF	TGTGCCAGCAGTTTATGGGGGGTAACAGATACGCAGTATTTT
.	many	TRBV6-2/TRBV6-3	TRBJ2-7	CASTDMLSGYEQYF	TGTGCCAGCACCGACATGCTATCGGGATACGAGCAGTACTTC
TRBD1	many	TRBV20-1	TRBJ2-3	CSALGQASVDTQYF	TGCAGTGCCCTCGGACAGGCCTCAGTGGATACGCAGTATTTT
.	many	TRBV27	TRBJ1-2	CASRMGGSGYGYTF	TGTGCCAGTCGAATGGGGGGGTCGGGCTATGGCTACACCTTC
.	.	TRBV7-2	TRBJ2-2	CASSHTRNTGELFF	TGTGCCAGCAGCCATACAAGAAACACCGGGGAGCTGTTTTTT
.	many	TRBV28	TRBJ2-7	CASRGDLLHEQYF	TGTGCCAGCAGGGGAGATTTACTACACGAGCAGTACTTC
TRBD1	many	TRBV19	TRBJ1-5	CASSRGGLNQPQHF	TGTGCCAGTAGTCGAGGGGGCCTCAATCAGCCCCAGCATTTT
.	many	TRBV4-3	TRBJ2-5	CASSPSAEPQETQYF	TGCGCCAGCAGCCCTAGCGCTGAACCTCAAGAGACCCAGTACTTC
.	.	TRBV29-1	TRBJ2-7	CSVEDHEQYF	TGCAGCGTTGAAGACCACGAGCAGTACTTC
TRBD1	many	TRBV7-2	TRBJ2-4	CASSLQGVAKNIQYF	TGTGCCAGCAGCTTACAGGGGGTGGCCAAAAACATTCAGTACTTC
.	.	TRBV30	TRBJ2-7	CAWSQLEQYF	TGTGCCTGGAGTCAGTTAGAGCAGTACTTC
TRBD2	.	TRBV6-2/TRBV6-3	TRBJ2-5	CASSYRAGVETQYF	TGTGCCAGCAGTTACCGGGCGGGAGTGGAGACCCAGTACTTC
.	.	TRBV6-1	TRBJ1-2	CASSQEQGSNYGYTF	TGTGCCAGCAGTCAAGAACAGGGATCCAACTATGGCTACACCTTC
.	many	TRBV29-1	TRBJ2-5	CSVGFGSQETQYF	TGCAGCGTTGGTTTTGGCAGCCAAGAGACCCAGTACTTC
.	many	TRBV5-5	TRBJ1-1	CASSRLAAMNTEAFF	TGTGCCAGCAGTCGCCTCGCCGCAATGAACACTGAAGCTTTCTTT